What follows is one TCR beta chain and its context. The source of the sample is a study of T cell changes during pregnancy in multiple sclerosis. Sequencing used immunoSEQ multiplex PCR; TCRdb keeps in-frame clones, though not all of them. The sample records more than 25,000 clones, 89% being singletons. Germline values: CDR1 SNHLY, CDR2 FYNNEI. The CDR3 is made up of 12 amino acids. V shed 7 bases and J shed 7 bases, with 13 bases lying between them. This sample comprised CD8+ T cells from peripheral blood mononuclear cells, obtained in the third trimester of pregnancy. The chain employs TRBV2 and TRBJ1-2; no clear D. The source of this sequence is a female donor with multiple sclerosis, enrolled in a pregnancy study. In DNA form, the CDR3 reads TGTGCCAGCATCCAGAGAGGGCTTGGCTACACCTTC. Translated: CASIQRGLGYTF. The complete variable domain, with remaining parts taken from reference TRBV2 and TRBJ1-2, reads EPEVTQTPSHQVTQMGQEVILRCVPISNHLYFYWYRQILGQKVEFLVSFYNNEISEKSEIFDDQFSVERPDGSNFTLKIRSTKLEDSAMYFCASIQRGLGYTFGSGTRLTVV.